This TCR beta chain is from a study of glioma-infiltrating T cells after dendritic cell vaccination listed by TCRdb under 2016. Turning to the overall study: The cohort included about 15 glioblastoma patients drawn from Phase I and II dendritic cell vaccination trials, of whom 9 were newly diagnosed and 6 had recurrent disease. Between about 2003 and 2013, patients were given autologous tumor lysate-pulsed dendritic cell vaccination. The vaccine consisted of monocyte-derived dendritic cells cultured seven days with IL-4 and GM-CSF, then pulsed overnight with autologous tumor lysate. Patients received three intradermal dendritic cell vaccine injections at biweekly intervals in the arm below the axilla. In glioblastoma patients vaccinated with dendritic cells, deep sequencing of TCR beta CDR3 regions served to measure the amount of tumor-infiltrating lymphocytes and to compare repertoires between tumor and blood. Survival after dendritic cell vaccination was correlated with TCR sequencing metrics such as TIL content and the overlap between tumor and blood repertoires.

Patients were selected on the basis of adequate residual fresh-frozen tumor tissue and more than two years of available survival data. Although molecular status otherwise differed among the glioblastoma patients, no patient had an isocitrate dehydrogenase mutation. PBMC collection took place before vaccination, two weeks after the third vaccination, and at tumor progression if progression occurred. The Qiagen DNeasy Blood extraction Kit was used to extract genomic DNA. The immunoSEQ assay amplified TCRB CDR3 regions from roughly 2 micrograms of genomic DNA, or from all available DNA when less than that amount was available. For multiplex PCR, 60 forward primers for TCR V beta segments and 13 reverse primers for J beta segments were used. To estimate reads per starting template, synthetic control templates were spiked into each sample at limiting dilution. Sequencing produced 87 bp reads on the Illumina HiSeq System. Turning to the authors' computational methods: PCR and sequencing errors were removed by a nearest neighbor algorithm that merged closely related sequences. TCR overlap was defined as the percentage of unique tumor TCR beta sequences that were also present in the same patient's peripheral blood. The table comes from immuneACCESS by way of TCRdb, which keeps in-frame sequences with V and J called. Part of the clones is missing from these tables; in studies checked, under half for an unresolved V gene and the rest for unknown reasons. V, J and clone size derive from that table, while D and trimming were established from the DNA sequence. Across this sample there are about 92,000 clones, with 85% to 90% seen only once. 15% to 17% of the sample goes to the ten largest clones.

What the work shows at the level of the full study, not this receptor alone: After dendritic cell vaccination, a higher estimated pretreatment TIL content predicted longer time to progression and overall survival. No direct relationship between TCR clonality and survival was found, suggesting that a diverse polyclonal response may matter. The three-group TCR overlap response model was characterized as speculative, and prospective validation of the model was stated to be required. The cohort was small and heterogeneous, and full blood and tumor sets were available for few patients, with initial-recurrent tumor pairs available for even fewer patients.

The CDR3 numbers 13 residues from cysteine through phenylalanine. The entry retains the CDR3 DNA only, 39 bases that are in frame from base 1. As encoded in the germline V gene, CDR1 is SQVTM while CDR2 is ANQGSEA. The trim is 4 bases for V and 2 bases for J, with a gap of 12 bases between the germline ends. A remark on this clone: The antigen it recognizes is unknown. Base qualities are missing; no much larger clone stands one base away.

Sequenced here: blood, sampled before dendritic cell vaccination. This receptor was identified in a human donor with glioblastoma. The sequence links TRBV29-1 to TRBJ2-7; the D region possibly corresponds to TRBD1 (6 bases align). The CDR3 protein: CSVGTVAAYEQYF. Read as DNA, the sequence is TGCAGCGTTGGGACAGTCGCCGCCTACGAGCAGTACTTC.